This note documents a single TCR beta chain sequence. What it binds is unknown. Germline V gives CDR1 SNHLY, CDR2 FYNNEI. The CDR3 is 13 amino acids. Trimming removed 7 bases from V and 9 bases from J; junction bases left unmatched: 6. The sample belongs to a study of cytomegalovirus exposure and HLA in healthy donors. Study findings and constraints: Most observed TCR sequences were rare, whereas some public TCRs were detected in many donors.

The method was immunoSEQ multiplex PCR; TCRdb's version includes in-frame clones alone and lacks a portion of them. This sample has around 100,000 clones; about 94% occur once, and the top ten carry 0.89%. This receptor was identified in a woman under 30 in good health and CMV-seronegative. The sequencing input was PBMCs. The V gene is TRBV2, the J gene TRBJ2-1; 10 nucleotides match TRBD2. The chain's CDR3 is CASMSGGAGEQFF. In nucleotides, the CDR3 is TGTGCCAGCATGAGCGGGGGGGCCGGTGAGCAGTTCTTC. The variable domain in full, with the rest retrieved from reference TRBV2 and TRBJ2-1, is EPEVTQTPSHQVTQMGQEVILRCVPISNHLYFYWYRQILGQKVEFLVSFYNNEISEKSEIFDDQFSVERPDGSNFTLKIRSTKLEDSAMYFCASMSGGAGEQFFGPGTRLTVL.